Sequencing of this T cell receptor (beta chain) was carried out in a study of control samples from healthy donors and cancer patients. Germline V gene lookup returns CDR1 MNHEY and CDR2 SVGAGI. The CDR3 length is 13 residues. Trimming cost V 6 bases and J 8 bases, with 13 bases left between them. In its sample, this clone was seen once. Measured with immunoSEQ multiplex PCR; TCRdb has only the in-frame clones, and not every one. The sample records about 51,000 clones, 80% being singletons. The V gene is TRBV6-5, the J gene TRBJ1-4; possibly TRBD1 for D (5 bases). The specimen was blood. This sequence was found in a man in his 70s in good health. CDR3 protein: CASRKGVDEKLFF. The CDR3, as DNA: TGTGCCAGCAGGAAAGGGGTCGACGAAAAACTGTTTTTT.